The 13 T cell receptor beta chains given below trace back to one sample, sequenced in a study of technical replicates of blood from a few donors. Here immunoSEQ multiplex PCR was the method, and the copy in TCRdb shows in-frame clones only, minus some. The repertoire holds about 89,000 clones, with about 94% as singletons. Sequenced: T cells isolated from PBMCs. The receptors shown here come from a human donor in good health.

Here the CDR3 DNA reads TGTGCCAGCAGCAAAGACAGGGGGGCCTCGGTCGGCACTGAAGCTTTCTTT. It is translated as CASSKDRGASVGTEAFF. J is TRBJ1-1 and V is TRBV21-1; the DNA was not used to check the table's D call, TRBD1. TRBV21-1 is described as a pseudogene. CDR3 length: 17 amino acids.

The rearrangement links TRBV5-4 to TRBJ2-2, with D possibly matching TRBD2 (5 bases). Germline assignment: CDR1 SGHNT and CDR2 YYREEE (reference sequence). The CDR3 totals 16 residues. Trimming removed 0 bases at V and 4 bases at J, with 13 bases between. The chain's CDR3 is CASSLARAWGTGELFF. CDR3 DNA: TGTGCCAGCAGCTTGGCGAGGGCCTGGGGCACCGGGGAGCTGTTTTTT.

In DNA form, the CDR3 reads TGTGCCAGCAGTGAGACTCACCTTTACAATGAGCAGTTCTTC. This translates into CASSETHLYNEQFF. The gene calls are TRBV27 and TRBJ2-1; no clear D. V lost 5 bases, J lost 4 bases, and 12 bases lay in between. CDR1 and CDR2 (germline): MNHEY, SMNVEV (reference sequence). The CDR3 runs 14 residues.

The chain carries TRBV28 and TRBJ1-2, with D maybe TRBD1 (6 bases). V lost 9 bases and J lost 0, with 17 bases in between. This CDR3 has 15 residues. From germline, CDR1 is MDHEN and CDR2 SYDVKM. The CDR3 coding sequence is TGTGCCAGTAGGACAGTGGAGGTAGCTAACTATGGCTACACCTTC. This sequence encodes CASRTVEVANYGYTF.

The CDR3: CASRLRTGEKLFF. The DNA for the CDR3 is TGTGCCAGCAGGCTTAGGACAGGGGAAAAACTGTTTTTT. J is TRBJ1-4 and V is TRBV6-5; 8 nucleotides match TRBD1. The CDR3 spans 13 residues. Trimming cost V 6 bases and J 8 bases; bases outside gene matches: 5. Germline assignment: CDR1 MNHEY and CDR2 SVGAGI.

The chain has TRBV7-8 and TRBJ2-7, with 7 positions matching TRBD2. In germline, CDR1 is SGHVS, CDR2 FQNEAQ. The CDR3 runs to 17 residues. The trim removed 0 bases at V and 6 bases at J, leaving 14 bases unmatched. CDR3 DNA sequence: TGTGCCAGCAGCTTAGCGCCTGACTCTCGGGGGGATCTCGAGCAGTACTTC. Protein product: CASSLAPDSRGDLEQYF.

The chain uses TRBV7-2 and TRBJ1-2; no definite D call. CDR1 and CDR2 from the germline V gene are SGHTA and FQGNSA. V was cut by 7 bases and J by 4 bases, with 13 bases left in between. The CDR3 has 13 residues. The CDR3 loop is CASTDTYSYGYTF. CDR3 nucleotide sequence: TGTGCCAGCACCGATACTTACAGCTATGGCTACACCTTC.

Remarks on this clone: The same CDR3 is also encoded by other DNA sequences in this sample. The chain is built from TRBV9 and TRBJ1-1; the D is unclear. In germline, CDR1 is SGDLS, CDR2 YYNGEE. The CDR3 consists of 12 residues. The V and J ends lost 3 bases and 4 bases respectively, with 7 bases between them. CDR3 region: CASSGRGTEAFF. DNA for the CDR3: TGTGCCAGCAGCGGCCGGGGCACTGAAGCTTTCTTT.

To note about this clone: No DNA is shown, since the ends of the CDR3 on it are uncertain; the CDR3 is the one TCRdb lists. The chain carries TRBV11-3 and TRBJ2-1; the table's D call, TRBD1, was not checked against the DNA. Germline CDR1 and CDR2: SGHNT and YENEEA. The CDR3 is 18 residues long, counting both termini. This chain's CDR3 is CASSSSTGPTILYNEQFF.

The chain has TRBV19 and TRBJ2-3; D is undetermined. The CDR3 is 13 residues long. Trimming shortened V by 3 bases and J by 2 bases, and 6 bases separated the two germline ends. Germline V gene sequence: CDR1 LNHDA, CDR2 SQIVND (reference sequence). The CDR3 DNA reads TGTGCCAGTAGTATGGCCTCCACAGATACGCAGTATTTT. This codes for CASSMASTDTQYF.

This clone appeared once. The CDR3 loop reads CASSLSGTVEYGYTF. CDR3 nucleotide sequence: TGTGCCAGCAGTTTATCCGGGACAGTCGAGTATGGCTACACCTTC. The rearrangement uses TRBV6-6 and TRBJ1-2; TRBD1 agrees at 7 bases. The CDR3 covers 15 residues. The germline V gene encodes CDR1 MNHNY and CDR2 SVGAGI (reference sequence). V was pared by 4 bases and J by 5 bases, with 10 bases of the junction left unmatched.

V gene TRBV28 combines with J gene TRBJ2-5, with a possible D match to TRBD1 (6 bases). CDR1 and CDR2 (germline): MDHEN, SYDVKM. Trimming removed 6 bases at V and 0 bases at J, with 14 bases between. This CDR3 is 15 amino acids long. The CDR3 protein is CASRAQGIYQETQYF. CDR3 DNA sequence: TGTGCCAGCAGGGCACAGGGAATCTACCAAGAGACCCAGTACTTC.

The chain recombines TRBV5-8 with TRBJ1-1; D possibly corresponds to TRBD1 (5 bases). V was cut by 3 bases and J by 1 base, with 7 bases left in between. CDR1 is SGHTS, CDR2 YDEGEE, per germline. The CDR3 covers 13 residues. The CDR3 sequence is CASSSTENTEAFF. The CDR3 DNA reads TGTGCCAGCAGCTCGACAGAGAACACTGAAGCTTTCTTT.